A selection of T cell receptor beta chains follows, all from one sample in a study of blood T cells in healthy people across ages. Each CDR3 protein gets one entry after TCRdb re-called the 5' RACE reads with MiXCR. The repertoire has over a million distinct CDR3 sequences, around 42% of them found once; the top ten carry 6.5% to 10%. The sequenced sample consisted of blood. Receptor source: a woman between 18 and 30 years old in good health. Both conserved end residues are part of each CDR3. The order of the fields is D gene, V gene, J gene, clone size, CDR3 protein, CDR3 DNA. D genes are given only for firm matches. Clone size is given for some rows only: seen once, a few or many times, or a class if the clone is expanded.

>-|TRBV20-1|TRBJ2-3|-
CSAGGEGTDTQYF
TGCAGTGCAGGGGGGGAGGGCACAGATACGCAGTATTTT
>-|TRBV20-1|TRBJ1-4|-
CSATREPTRDEKLFF
TGCAGTGCTACAAGGGAGCCTACTCGGGATGAAAAACTGTTTTTT
>-|TRBV30|TRBJ2-2|-
CAWNPAVRTGELFF
TGTGCCTGGAATCCCGCAGTGAGGACCGGGGAGCTGTTTTTT
>TRBD1|TRBV4-1|TRBJ2-7|few
CASSQDGQGARFEQYF
TGCGCCAGCAGCCAAGATGGACAGGGGGCCCGGTTCGAGCAGTACTTC
>-|TRBV28|TRBJ1-2|-
CASSFGQLNYGYTF
TGTGCCAGCAGTTTCGGACAGCTAAACTATGGCTACACCTTC
>-|TRBV15|TRBJ1-1|-
CATSRPPPDTEAFF
TGTGCCACCAGCCGACCCCCTCCAGACACTGAAGCTTTCTTT
>-|TRBV20-1|TRBJ2-1|few
CSEIGNRPNEQFF
TGCAGTGAGATCGGGAACCGCCCCAATGAGCAGTTCTTC
>TRBD2|TRBV2|TRBJ2-7|-
CASSDLAPASGHYEQYF
TGTGCCAGCAGTGATCTGGCCCCGGCTAGCGGACACTACGAGCAGTACTTC
>-|TRBV4-1|TRBJ2-5|many
CASSQDRGAGETQYF
TGCGCCAGCAGCCAAGATCGAGGGGCCGGAGAGACCCAGTACTTC
>-|TRBV27|TRBJ1-1|-
CASSSIRTEAFF
TGTGCCAGCAGTTCCATCCGGACTGAAGCTTTCTTT
>-|TRBV9|TRBJ1-2|once
CASSVGGTDHYGYTF
TGTGCCAGCAGCGTAGGGGGGACCGATCACTATGGCTACACCTTC
>-|TRBV2|TRBJ1-5|-
CASSEDERGANQPQHF
TGTGCCAGCAGTGAAGATGAGAGGGGGGCCAATCAGCCCCAGCATTTT
>-|TRBV5-1|TRBJ1-3|few
CASTGGGSGNTIYF
TGCGCCAGCACGGGTGGAGGCTCTGGAAACACCATATATTTT
>-|TRBV5-1|TRBJ2-2|-
CASSIVSGDLTGELFF
TGCGCCAGCAGCATAGTTTCGGGGGACCTCACCGGGGAGCTGTTTTTT
>-|TRBV29-1|TRBJ2-2|-
CSVELGRNTGELFF
TGCAGCGTTGAGTTAGGCAGAAACACCGGGGAGCTGTTTTTT
>-|TRBV27|TRBJ2-7|-
CASSLSGNLYEQYF
TGTGCCAGCAGTTTATCCGGAAACCTGTACGAGCAGTACTTC
>-|TRBV28|TRBJ1-6|-
CATKPSRTSYNSPLHF
TGTGCCACGAAACCGTCCCGGACAAGCTATAATTCACCCCTCCACTTT
>TRBD1|TRBV12-3/TRBV12-4|TRBJ1-1|few
CASSLARGHTEAFF
TGTGCCAGCAGTTTAGCAAGGGGGCACACTGAAGCTTTCTTT
>TRBD2|TRBV12-3/TRBV12-4|TRBJ2-5|few
CASSFWTSGTETQYF
TGTGCCAGCAGTTTCTGGACTAGCGGGACAGAGACCCAGTACTTC
>-|TRBV28|TRBJ1-5|-
CASRQGLDQPQHF
TGTGCCAGCAGGCAGGGTCTGGATCAGCCCCAGCATTTT
>TRBD2|TRBV3-1|TRBJ2-7|few
CASSQGVGEGYEQYF
TGTGCCAGCAGCCAAGGAGTCGGGGAGGGCTACGAGCAGTACTTC
>TRBD2|TRBV6-6|TRBJ2-3|few
CASSYSSPAGGTDTQYF
TGTGCCAGCAGTTACTCGAGCCCAGCGGGAGGTACAGATACGCAGTATTTT
>TRBD1|TRBV10-3|TRBJ1-1|-
CAIGQGYTEAFF
TGTGCCATCGGACAGGGCTACACTGAAGCTTTCTTT
>-|TRBV20-1|TRBJ2-3|few
CSARDPLVPGDGTDTQYF
TGCAGTGCTAGAGATCCTCTAGTCCCAGGAGATGGCACAGATACGCAGTATTTT
>-|TRBV6-5|TRBJ2-7|few
CASSSSRVGTPYEQYF
TGTGCCAGCAGTTCCTCCAGGGTTGGGACACCTTACGAGCAGTACTTC
>TRBD2|TRBV9|TRBJ2-3|once
CAGSTSGNTDTQYF
TGTGCCGGCAGCACTAGCGGAAACACAGATACGCAGTATTTT
>TRBD2|TRBV4-2|TRBJ2-7|-
CASSQDGAGAYEQYF
TGTGCCAGCAGCCAAGATGGGGCGGGAGCCTACGAGCAGTACTTC
>-|TRBV12-3/TRBV12-4|TRBJ1-4|-
CASSWGLEKLFF
TGTGCCAGCAGTTGGGGGTTAGAAAAACTGTTTTTT
>TRBD1|TRBV6-2/TRBV6-3|TRBJ1-1|-
CASNYRGGIVAEAFF
TGTGCCAGCAACTACAGGGGCGGGATTGTTGCTGAAGCTTTCTTT
>-|TRBV27|TRBJ2-3|-
CASSLGALANSDTQYF
TGTGCCAGCAGTTTGGGGGCACTAGCGAATTCAGATACGCAGTATTTT
>-|TRBV28|TRBJ2-7|-
CASSWRGSSQYF
TGTGCCAGCAGTTGGAGAGGGTCATCCCAGTACTTC
>-|TRBV27|TRBJ2-3|-
CASSLRIVVRRGTDTQYF
TGTGCCAGCAGTCTCCGGATTGTGGTCCGGAGGGGTACAGATACGCAGTATTTT